One and the same sample provided the 27 T cell receptor beta chains below, sequenced in a study of CD8 T cells in Susac syndrome (dated by TCRdb to 2018 to 2020). Receptors were amplified or captured by the immunoSEQ multiplex PCR assay. RNA was extracted using the RNeasy kit, and roughly 0.5 to 1 microgram was reverse transcribed with random hexamers. TCRdb passed the public sequencing reads through fastp at Q25 and MiXCR, retaining productive beta sequences. Each CDR3 protein appears once, grouped with its most common genes and DNA. This sample has tens of thousands of distinct CDR3 sequences in its table, and 93% of those were observed once. Clones ranked in the top ten supply around 0.53% of the sample. The source material was CD8+ T cells from PBMCs. These receptors all stem from a human donor in good health.

The chain recombines TRBV7-8 with TRBJ2-2, with D unclear. Germline CDR1 reads SGHVS; CDR2 reads FQNEAQ. This CDR3 is 12 amino acids long. Trimming left V 6 bases short and J 2 bases short, with 4 bases between. CDR3 residues: CASRLNTGELFF. The CDR3 coding sequence is TGTGCCAGCAGACTTAACACCGGGGAGCTGTTTTTT.

The chain carries TRBV29-1 and TRBJ2-7; D possibly uses TRBD1 or TRBD2 (6 bases each). Looked up from germline, CDR1 is SQVTM and CDR2 is ANQGSEA. Trimming removed 6 bases at V and 1 base at J, with 16 bases between. The CDR3 loop spans 14 amino acids. The CDR3 DNA is TGCAGCGTGTGGGGGGCTCTAGGGTCCTACGAGCAGTACTTC. Translation gives CSVWGALGSYEQYF.

This chain uses TRBV6-2 or TRBV6-3 with TRBJ2-5; D is unclear. From germline, CDR1 is MNHEY and CDR2 SVGEGT. V was cut by 2 bases and J by 4 bases, with 11 bases left in between. This CDR3 is built from 14 residues. CDR3 residues: CASSYVSVTETQYF. The DNA of the CDR3 is TGTGCCAGCAGTTACGTCAGTGTCACAGAGACCCAGTACTTC.

The chain employs TRBV2 and TRBJ2-4; D ambiguous. Per the germline V gene, CDR1 is SNHLY and CDR2 is FYNNEI. The CDR3 sequence is 14 residues long. V shed 6 bases and J shed 7 bases, with 16 bases lying between them. Written as DNA, the CDR3 is TGTGCCAGCAGCGCAGTGACCGCCCTTAACATTCAGTACTTC. The encoded protein is CASSAVTALNIQYF.

This rearrangement joins TRBV15 to TRBJ2-3; the match to TRBD2 covers 7 bases. The V gene end was trimmed by 1 base and the J gene end by 0 bases; junction bases not matched to a gene: 1. The germline V gene encodes CDR1 LNHNV and CDR2 YYDKDF (reference sequence). The CDR3 runs 15 residues. CDR3 in amino acids: CATSRGSGSTDTQYF. CDR3 nucleotide sequence: TGTGCCACCAGCAGAGGTAGCGGGAGCACAGATACGCAGTATTTT.

This chain joins TRBV29-1 and TRBJ2-7, with TRBD1 matching over 9 bases. Trimming cost V 3 bases and J 2 bases; bases outside gene matches: 2. The length of the CDR3 is 13 residues. Germline loops: CDR1 SQVTM, CDR2 ANQGSEA. The CDR3 loop is CSVDGQGPYEQYF. CDR3 coding DNA: TGCAGCGTTGACGGACAGGGGCCCTACGAGCAGTACTTC.

The J gene is TRBJ2-6, the V gene TRBV3-1; D gene uncertain. CDR3 length equals 16 residues. CDR1 and CDR2 from the germline V gene are LGHDT and YNNKEL (reference sequence). The V and J ends lost 1 base and 4 bases respectively, with 11 bases between them. CDR3 sequence reads: CASSQALGTGANVLTF. The CDR3 DNA follows: TGTGCCAGCAGCCAAGCTCTGGGCACCGGGGCCAACGTCCTGACTTTC.

J is TRBJ1-2 and V is TRBV6-5; weak D call: TRBD1 (6 bases). Germline CDR1 MNHEY, CDR2 SVGAGI. The CDR3 is made up of 11 amino acids. Trimming shortened V by 2 bases and J by 8 bases, and 6 bases separated the two germline ends. The CDR3 DNA sequence: TGTGCCAGCAGTTACGGGGGCGGCTACACCTTC. Translated, it gives CASSYGGGYTF.

This rearrangement joins TRBV4-2 to TRBJ2-7; 9 bases fit TRBD2. The V gene end was trimmed by 0 bases and the J gene end by 3 bases; junction bases not matched to a gene: 6. The CDR3 runs 16 residues. Germline values: CDR1 LGHNA, CDR2 YNFKEQ. The CDR3 loop is CASSQEGPSGVYEQYF. The CDR3 nucleotides are TGTGCCAGCAGCCAAGAAGGCCCTAGCGGGGTCTACGAGCAGTACTTC.

This clonotype was observed a single time. J is TRBJ1-2 and V is TRBV11-2, with unresolved D. The CDR3 is 16 amino acids. V was shortened by 0 bases and J by 0 bases, with 11 bases between the two germline ends. Looked up from germline, CDR1 is SGHAT and CDR2 is FQNNGV. The CDR3 loop is CASSLEFAEANYGYTF. CDR3 nucleotides: TGTGCCAGCAGCTTAGAATTTGCGGAAGCTAACTATGGCTACACCTTC.

The rearrangement joins TRBV29-1 to TRBJ2-7; D is perhaps TRBD2 (7 bases). The CDR3 has 13 amino acids. In germline, CDR1 is SQVTM, CDR2 ANQGSEA. V was clipped by 1 base and J by 9 bases, with 16 bases between them. The CDR3 is CSVEGKGGKGQYF. The CDR3 nucleotides are TGCAGCGTTGAAGGCAAGGGGGGGAAGGGGCAGTACTTC.

This chain joins TRBV7-9 and TRBJ2-1; no reliable D call. The CDR3 sequence is 12 residues long. V was cut by 2 bases and J by 8 bases, with 7 bases left in between. CDR1 SEHNR and CDR2 FQNEAQ come from the germline V gene (reference sequence). The chain's CDR3 is CASSLNWDEQFF. The CDR3 DNA is TGTGCCAGCAGCTTAAATTGGGATGAGCAGTTCTTC. Full variable domain (rest looked up from reference TRBV7-9 and TRBJ2-1): DTGVSQNPRHKITKRGQNVTFRCDPISEHNRLYWYRQTLGQGPEFLTYFQNEAQLEKSRLLSDRFSAERPKGSFSTLEIQRTEQGDSAMYLCASSLNWDEQFFGPGTRLTVL.

The chain has TRBV29-1 and TRBJ2-3, with D tentatively TRBD1 or TRBD2 (5 bases each). Germline assignment: CDR1 SQVTM and CDR2 ANQGSEA. This CDR3 has 14 amino acids. Trimming took 0 bases from V and 7 from J, leaving 14 bases between them. The CDR3 DNA sequence: TGCAGCGTTGAAGAAAGGGACGGGCGGAATACGCAGTATTTT. This encodes CSVEERDGRNTQYF.

The CDR3 protein is CASSQSWAPGDTQYF. The CDR3 region has the DNA TGCGCCAGCAGTCAATCATGGGCCCCGGGAGATACGCAGTATTTT. The chain uses TRBV23-1 and TRBJ2-3; unclear D gene. TRBV23-1 is an ORF; its function is uncertain. V lost 0 bases and J lost 5, with 12 bases in between. The CDR3 totals 15 residues.

The V and J genes are TRBV6-6 and TRBJ1-1; D gene uncertain. This CDR3 comprises 14 residues. Trimming left V 2 bases short and J 1 base short, with 8 bases between. Germline V gene lookup returns CDR1 MNHNY and CDR2 SVGAGI (reference sequence). This chain's CDR3 is CASSYTDENTEAFF. CDR3 nucleotide sequence: TGTGCCAGCAGTTACACGGATGAGAACACTGAAGCTTTCTTT.

The chain has TRBV28 and TRBJ2-5; 7 nucleotides match TRBD2. The CDR3 has 15 amino acids. The V gene end was trimmed by 5 bases and the J gene end by 5 bases; junction bases not matched to a gene: 11. Germline lookup yields CDR1 MDHEN and CDR2 SYDVKM. The CDR3 bases are TGTGCCAGCAGTATGTGGGAGGGTATATGGGAGACCCAGTACTTC. This encodes CASSMWEGIWETQYF.

The chain joins TRBV11-2 to TRBJ2-3, with D hard to call. This CDR3 contains 11 residues. The germline gives CDR1 SGHAT, CDR2 FQNNGV. V was clipped by 3 bases and J by 5 bases, with 3 bases between them. In DNA, the CDR3 is TGTGCCAGCAGCTTTGGAGATACGCAGTATTTT. As protein: CASSFGDTQYF. Looking up the rest from reference TRBV11-2 and TRBJ2-3 gives the full variable domain: EAGVAQSPRYKIIEKRQSVAFWCNPISGHATLYWYQQILGQGPKLLIQFQNNGVVDDSQLPKDRFSAERLKGVDSTLKIQPAKLEDSAVYLCASSFGDTQYFGPGTRLTVL.

The rearrangement links TRBV13 to TRBJ2-7; D is undetermined. This CDR3 is built from 17 residues. CDR1 PRHDT and CDR2 FYEKMQ come from the germline V gene (reference sequence). V lost 1 base to trimming and J lost 6 bases, with 22 bases between them. The CDR3 DNA reads as TGTGCCAGCAGCTTAGAGCAGACCGGTGCTTCCACTGGCGAGCAGTACTTC. Translating gives CASSLEQTGASTGEQYF.

The rearrangement links TRBV28 to TRBJ2-7, with D perhaps matching TRBD1 (6 bases). The CDR3 spans 14 residues. The germline CDR1 and CDR2 sequences are MDHEN and SYDVKM. V lost 5 bases to trimming and J lost 3 bases, with 14 bases between them. The CDR3 here is CASSIGQRHYEQYF. CDR3 DNA: TGTGCCAGCAGTATAGGACAGCGGCACTACGAGCAGTACTTC.

The chain employs TRBV6-5 and TRBJ2-1, with TRBD1 identical over 11 bases. Trimming took 8 bases from V and 3 from J; bases not matched to a gene: 0. Germline assignment: CDR1 MNHEY and CDR2 SVGAGI. The CDR3 totals 13 residues. CDR3 residues: CASGTGGYNEQFF. DNA for the CDR3: TGTGCCAGCGGGACAGGGGGCTACAATGAGCAGTTCTTC.

The J gene is TRBJ2-1, the V gene TRBV12-3 or TRBV12-4, with D possibly being TRBD2 (5 bases). The V gene lost 6 bases and the J gene lost 4 bases, with 16 bases spanning the gap. The CDR3 has 15 residues. In DNA form, the CDR3 reads TGTGCCAGCAGCTCCCCAACGGGGTTATACAATGAGCAGTTCTTC. Amino acid sequence: CASSSPTGLYNEQFF.

This chain connects TRBV2 to TRBJ2-7, with TRBD2 matching over 11 bases. This CDR3 spans 14 amino acids. V lost 6 bases to trimming and J lost 5 bases; unmatched junction nucleotides: 6. Germline V gene sequence: CDR1 SNHLY, CDR2 FYNNEI. DNA for the CDR3: TGTGCCAGCAGATTAGCGGGAGGGCCCCACGAGCAGTACTTC. Encoded protein: CASRLAGGPHEQYF. The variable domain in full, with the rest retrieved from reference TRBV2 and TRBJ2-7, is EPEVTQTPSHQVTQMGQEVILRCVPISNHLYFYWYRQILGQKVEFLVSFYNNEISEKSEIFDDQFSVERPDGSNFTLKIRSTKLEDSAMYFCASRLAGGPHEQYFGPGTRLTVT.

This chain connects TRBV28 to TRBJ2-1; D not resolved. Per germline, CDR1 MDHEN and CDR2 SYDVKM. Deletions cut 7 bases from V and 1 base from J, with 5 bases between. The CDR3 length is 12 residues. In nucleotides, the CDR3 is TGTGCCAGCATCGGGTCCTACAATGAGCAGTTCTTC. As protein: CASIGSYNEQFF. The whole variable domain, filled in from reference TRBV28 and TRBJ2-1, reads DVKVTQSSRYLVKRTGEKVFLECVQDMDHENMFWYRQDPGLGLRLIYFSYDVKMKEKGDIPEGYSVSREKKERFSLILESASTNQTSMYLCASIGSYNEQFFGPGTRLTVL.

The CDR3 loop reads CSALTGRTYEQYF. CDR3 nucleotides: TGCAGTGCCCTGACAGGGAGGACCTACGAGCAGTACTTC. The genes are TRBV20-1 and TRBJ2-7, with D possibly TRBD1 on 7 matching bases. Germline V lookup: CDR1 DFQATT, CDR2 SNEGSKA (reference sequence). There are 13 residues in the CDR3. Trimming pared 6 bases from V and 2 bases from J, leaving 14 bases between.

The chain recombines TRBV4-1 with TRBJ2-1; 12 bases line up with TRBD2. This CDR3 region has 16 residues. V lost 5 bases to trimming and J lost 8 bases; unmatched junction nucleotides: 10. Germline CDR1 and CDR2: MGHRA and YSYEKL. The CDR3 sequence is CASSSLAGGPRDEQFF. As DNA, the CDR3 is TGCGCCAGCAGCTCCCTAGCGGGAGGGCCACGGGATGAGCAGTTCTTC.

The chain is built from TRBV2 and TRBJ2-7; D gene unclear. Germline V CDR1 and CDR2: SNHLY, FYNNEI. The CDR3 extends over 12 amino acids. Trimming stripped 6 bases from V and 5 bases from J, with 11 bases between. The CDR3 loop is CASSRHHHEQYF. In nucleotides, the CDR3 is TGTGCCAGCAGCCGACACCACCACGAGCAGTACTTC.

V gene TRBV3-1 combines with J gene TRBJ2-3; 8 nucleotides match TRBD2. The CDR3 spans 16 residues. V lost 3 bases and J lost 3; bases outside the gene matches: 8. The germline CDR1 and CDR2 sequences are LGHDT and YNNKEL (reference sequence). CDR3 coding DNA: TGTGCCAGCAGCCAGCCGACTAGCGACCCAACAGATACGCAGTATTTT. Amino acid sequence: CASSQPTSDPTDTQYF.